These T cell receptor beta chains were read from a single sample in a study of T-cell reconstitution after alpha-beta-depleted transplantation in children. MiXCR was run by TCRdb on the PCR reads, yielding one entry per CDR3 protein. The sample contains 230,000 or so distinct CDR3 sequences, 12% of which appear only once. The sequences come from PBMCs from the stem cell graft donor, collected from the stem cell graft. These receptors all stem from a human donor who donated a stem cell graft to a child with acute lymphoblastic leukemia. Each CDR3 is given with its conserved first and last residue. Fields, in order: D gene, clone size, J gene, V gene, CDR3 protein, CDR3 DNA. A D gene is named only where the DNA matches it firmly. Clone size appears in some rows only: once, few, many, or a class for an expanded clone.

>TRBD1|few|TRBJ1-2|TRBV27
CASSLDRGHGYTF
TGTGCCAGCAGTTTGGACAGGGGGCATGGCTACACCTTC
>-|many|TRBJ2-3|TRBV11-2
CASSEAGLTDTQYF
TGTGCCAGCAGCGAAGCGGGCCTCACAGATACGCAGTATTTT
>-|many|TRBJ2-3|TRBV7-2
CASSLGGADLDTQYF
TGTGCCAGCAGCTTAGGAGGAGCGGATCTAGATACGCAGTATTTT
>-|many|TRBJ1-2|TRBV27
CASSLLPGRAGSYTF
TGTGCCAGCAGTCTCCTCCCAGGGCGGGCCGGCAGCTACACCTTC
>-|many|TRBJ2-7|TRBV9
CASSVNSGSYEQYF
TGTGCCAGCAGCGTTAATAGCGGCTCCTACGAGCAGTACTTC
>-|many|TRBJ1-4|TRBV15
CATSRDPLRGEKLFF
TGTGCCACCAGCAGAGATCCCCTGCGGGGTGAAAAACTGTTTTTT
>-|many|TRBJ2-3|TRBV5-1
CASGEGVQAITDTQYF
TGCGCCAGCGGGGAAGGGGTTCAGGCGATCACAGATACGCAGTATTTT
>-|many|TRBJ2-2|TRBV7-2
CASSYQAGNTGELFF
TGTGCCAGCAGCTATCAGGCAGGCAACACCGGGGAGCTGTTTTTT
>TRBD1|few|TRBJ2-3|TRBV20-1
CSARDLGRGRDTQYF
TGCAGTGCTAGAGATCTGGGCAGGGGGCGGGATACGCAGTATTTT
>TRBD1|many|TRBJ2-5|TRBV6-2/TRBV6-3
CASSFRTGSNQETQYF
TGTGCCAGCAGTTTCCGGACAGGCTCGAACCAAGAGACCCAGTACTTC
>-|-|TRBJ1-1|TRBV24-1
CATSDFVSREAFF
TGTGCCACCAGTGATTTCGTTTCACGAGAAGCTTTCTTT
>-|-|TRBJ2-7|TRBV4-2
CASSQDVGGGSYEQYF
TGTGCCAGCAGCCAAGATGTGGGGGGCGGTTCCTACGAGCAGTACTTC
>-|many|TRBJ2-3|TRBV20-1
CSARTTFSYADTQYF
TGCAGTGCTAGGACTACGTTTAGTTATGCAGATACGCAGTATTTT
>-|many|TRBJ2-7|TRBV7-2
CASSLNRDGFSEQYF
TGTGCCAGCAGCTTAAACCGGGACGGCTTCTCCGAGCAGTACTTC
>-|few|TRBJ1-5|TRBV30
CAWSRGLESNQPQHF
TGTGCCTGGAGTAGGGGCTTAGAAAGCAATCAGCCCCAGCATTTT
>TRBD1|few|TRBJ2-3|TRBV7-9
CASRGTGNTDTQYF
TGTGCCAGCCGCGGGACAGGGAATACAGATACGCAGTATTTT
>TRBD1|many|TRBJ2-5|TRBV28
CASRYRRDRAQRVGETQYF
TGTGCCAGCAGATACCGCCGGGACAGGGCGCAACGGGTAGGAGAGACCCAGTACTTC
>-|many|TRBJ2-7|TRBV6-1
CASSPSGNSYEQYF
TGTGCCAGCAGCCCGAGCGGAAACTCCTACGAGCAGTACTTC
>-|many|TRBJ1-1|TRBV20-1
CSARGMNTEAFF
TGCAGTGCTAGGGGTATGAACACTGAAGCTTTCTTT
>-|many|TRBJ1-5|TRBV6-5
CASSYSSRVRQPQHF
TGTGCCAGCAGTTACTCGAGCAGGGTAAGACAGCCCCAGCATTTT
>-|many|TRBJ1-1|TRBV3-1
CASSPTRGTEAFF
TGTGCCAGCAGCCCTACAAGGGGAACTGAAGCTTTCTTT
>-|many|TRBJ2-1|TRBV29-1
CSVDGGSYNEQFF
TGCAGCGTTGACGGCGGGTCCTACAATGAGCAGTTCTTC
>TRBD1|few|TRBJ1-1|TRBV5-5
CASSMMGTVNTEAFF
TGTGCCAGCAGCATGATGGGGACAGTTAACACTGAAGCTTTCTTT
>-|-|TRBJ2-7|TRBV30
CAWSLGPLGEQYF
TGTGCCTGGAGTTTGGGTCCGCTGGGGGAGCAGTACTTC
>TRBD2|few|TRBJ2-7|TRBV5-1
CASSLGSSGRAPYEQYF
TGCGCCAGCAGCTTGGGAAGTAGCGGGAGGGCCCCCTACGAGCAGTACTTC
>-|many|TRBJ1-2|TRBV5-1
CASSLARRNYGYTF
TGCGCCAGCAGCTTGGCCAGAAGGAACTATGGCTACACCTTC
>TRBD1|-|TRBJ2-3|TRBV7-9
CASRIAGTESHTQYF
TGTGCCAGCAGAATCGCCGGGACAGAGTCCCATACGCAGTATTTT
>TRBD1|few|TRBJ1-4|TRBV5-1
CARTTTGGHEKLFF
TGCGCCAGAACCACGACAGGGGGACATGAAAAACTGTTTTTT
>TRBD1|many|TRBJ2-1|TRBV5-1
CASSSRQGRDNEQFF
TGCGCCAGCAGTTCTAGACAGGGAAGGGACAATGAGCAGTTCTTC
>-|many|TRBJ2-2|TRBV9
CASSDTGQITGELFF
TGTGCCAGCAGCGACACGGGACAAATCACCGGGGAGCTGTTTTTT
>TRBD1|many|TRBJ1-1|TRBV20-1
CSARDVGTGYPEAFF
TGCAGTGCTAGAGATGTGGGGACAGGGTACCCTGAAGCTTTCTTT
>TRBD1|many|TRBJ2-2|TRBV28
CASSSLGQGGTGELFF
TGTGCCAGCAGTTCCCTGGGACAGGGGGGCACCGGGGAGCTGTTTTTT
>TRBD2|-|TRBJ2-1|TRBV6-1
CASRGTSGGNEQFF
TGTGCCAGCAGGGGGACTAGCGGGGGAAATGAGCAGTTCTTC
>-|many|TRBJ2-2|TRBV6-5
CASSSPQGGTGELFF
TGTGCCAGCAGTAGCCCTCAGGGGGGCACCGGGGAGCTGTTTTTT
>-|many|TRBJ1-6|TRBV5-1
CASSLSQTFSPLHF
TGCGCCAGCAGCTTGAGTCAGACTTTTTCACCCCTCCACTTT
>TRBD2|many|TRBJ2-1|TRBV7-2
CASSLASGVNNEQFF
TGTGCCAGCAGCTTAGCTAGCGGGGTTAACAATGAGCAGTTCTTC
>-|many|TRBJ2-7|TRBV6-1
CASSERGLRVSDYEQYF
TGTGCCAGCAGTGAACGGGGGCTCCGAGTTTCGGACTACGAGCAGTACTTC
>TRBD2|many|TRBJ2-7|TRBV20-1
CSARTAGVSEQYF
TGCAGTGCTAGAACAGCGGGAGTGAGCGAGCAGTACTTC
>-|many|TRBJ1-1|TRBV5-1
CASSPPRAVNTEAFF
TGCGCCAGCAGCCCACCCAGGGCTGTGAACACTGAAGCTTTCTTT
>TRBD2|many|TRBJ2-1|TRBV7-8
CASSLAGTIYNEQFF
TGTGCCAGCAGCTTAGCGGGGACTATCTACAATGAGCAGTTCTTC
>-|-|TRBJ1-4|TRBV11-1
CASSLIGQPVKLFF
TGTGCCAGCAGCTTAATCGGGCAGCCGGTAAAACTGTTTTTT
>-|many|TRBJ1-6|TRBV10-2
CASSEPPSDSPLHF
TGCGCCAGCAGTGAACCCCCGAGCGATTCACCCCTCCACTTT
>TRBD2|many|TRBJ2-7|TRBV5-1
CASSFRLAGVYEQYF
TGCGCCAGCAGCTTTCGACTAGCGGGAGTGTACGAGCAGTACTTC
>-|many|TRBJ2-3|TRBV24-1
CATSDLDSDHPDTQYF
TGTGCCACCAGTGATTTGGACAGCGATCACCCAGATACGCAGTATTTT
>-|many|TRBJ2-7|TRBV4-2
CASSQADGGAYEQYF
TGTGCCAGCAGCCAAGCCGACGGTGGGGCCTACGAGCAGTACTTC
>TRBD1|many|TRBJ1-1|TRBV20-1
CSARPGTGGTLGLTEAFF
TGCAGTGCTAGGCCCGGGACAGGGGGCACTTTAGGGTTGACTGAAGCTTTCTTT
>TRBD2|few|TRBJ2-1|TRBV5-1
CASSLLAGGWGSSYNEQFF
TGCGCCAGCAGCTTACTAGCGGGAGGGTGGGGGAGCTCCTACAATGAGCAGTTCTTC
>-|-|TRBJ2-3|TRBV5-4
CASQPSRGDTQYF
TGTGCCAGCCAACCTTCGAGGGGAGATACGCAGTATTTT
>TRBD1|many|TRBJ2-7|TRBV7-9
CASSRRGQGVYEQYF
TGTGCCAGCAGCCGGAGGGGACAGGGCGTCTACGAGCAGTACTTC
>-|many|TRBJ1-5|TRBV20-1
CSASLSYRALSNQPQHF
TGCAGTGCATCCTTATCGTACAGGGCTTTGAGTAATCAGCCCCAGCATTTT
>-|many|TRBJ2-1|TRBV5-1
CASIPFGGLAYNEQFF
TGCGCCAGCATTCCTTTTGGGGGTTTGGCCTACAATGAGCAGTTCTTC
>-|many|TRBJ2-2|TRBV6-6
CASSSVAGELFF
TGTGCCAGCAGTTCCGTCGCCGGGGAGCTGTTTTTT
>-|many|TRBJ2-1|TRBV20-1
CSAGGRSYNEQFF
TGCAGTGCCGGGGGGCGCTCCTACAATGAGCAGTTCTTC
>TRBD2|many|TRBJ2-3|TRBV28
CASSLGRGAGDTQYF
TGTGCCAGCAGTTTAGGGCGGGGGGCAGGGGATACGCAGTATTTT
>-|many|TRBJ2-3|TRBV7-9
CASSLTGVGDTQYF
TGTGCCAGCAGCTTAACGGGGGTTGGAGATACGCAGTATTTT